This entry concerns a single T cell receptor (beta chain). Clones were sequenced by immunoSEQ multiplex PCR, and TCRdb holds only the in-frame ones, with some missing. The sample has fewer than 500,000 clones, roughly nine tenths seen once. These data originate in a study of blood T cell repertoires in COVID-19. Germline V gives CDR1 DFQATT, CDR2 SNEGSKA (reference sequence). V lost 6 bases to trimming and J lost 8 bases, with 13 bases between them. The CDR3 has 11 amino acids. Recruitment covered some 25 US areas and drew participants whose ages spanned roughly 18 to 90 years. Resolution of symptoms, clearance, or two negative PCRs was present in recovered Cohort 3 donors.

The V and J genes are TRBV20-1 and TRBJ1-1; D may be TRBD1 (6 bases). The sequencing sample was made of PBMCs or T cells enriched from blood (not recorded which). This TCR came from a woman aged 18-29 years who had recovered from COVID-19. CDR3: CSAPGQLEAFF. The CDR3 nucleotides are TGCAGTGCCCCCGGACAGTTAGAAGCTTTCTTT.